Reported below is one TCR beta chain. This specimen belongs to a study of blood T cell repertoires in COVID-19. Study-wide background: Acute-phase and convalescent COVID-19 samples originated in the United States, Italy and Spain. In each case, the material was cDNA or gDNA derived from T cells, B-cell-depleted T cells, or PBMCs.

In the original workflow: Amplified reference gene primers provided the basis for estimating nucleated cell counts. Profiling relied on immunoSEQ multiplex PCR, and the TCRdb table lists in-frame clones only, not all of them. V and J calls plus clone size are reproduced from that table; the DNA served to infer D and trimming. The data show under 100,000 clones, 70% to 90% seen once. The sample taken for sequencing was peripheral blood. The sequence came from a man between 50 and 59 years old with active COVID-19.

The CDR3 DNA sequence: TGTGCCAGCAGTGAACCCAGCGGGAGTCGCACAGATACGCAGTATTTT. Translation gives CASSEPSGSRTDTQYF. The genes are TRBV6-1 and TRBJ2-3; 8 nucleotides match TRBD2. CDR3 length: 16 amino acids. The V segment lost 2 bases and the J segment 1 base; nucleotides outside the gene matches: 5. In germline, CDR1 is MNHNS, CDR2 SASEGT.